The rows below give T cell receptor beta chains drawn from one sample of a study of PD-L1 blockade in urothelial cancer. Method: immunoSEQ multiplex PCR; TCRdb's copy keeps in-frame clones and lacks some. The sample lists some 27,000 clones, roughly 80% occurring once. The specimen comprised PBMCs, sampled around atezolizumab (anti-PD-L1) treatment. These TCRs come from a man in his fifties with urothelial cancer. Both conserved end residues are part of each CDR3. D genes are given only for firm matches. Clone size, where shown, is once, few, many, or a class for clones that have expanded.

NA	NA	TRBV9	TRBJ1-1	TGTGCCAGCAGCGATGGGCGCAGAACTGAAGCTTTCTTT	CASSDGRRTEAFF
NA	NA	TRBV15	TRBJ2-3	TGTGCCACCAGCCGTCCGGACAGGCGGGGAGATACGCAGTATTTT	CATSRPDRRGDTQYF
NA	TRBD2	TRBV29-1	TRBJ2-5	TGCAGCGTTGTGACCCGGACTAGAGGGACCCAGTACTTC	CSVVTRTRGTQYF
once	NA	TRBV6-1	TRBJ1-5	TGTGCCAGCAGTGACCGGGTCGGGGGGAGCAATCAGCCCCAGCATTTT	CASSDRVGGSNQPQHF
NA	NA	TRBV27	TRBJ1-5	TGTGCCAGCAGTTTATCATTTTGGCAGGGGAGCAATCAGCCCCAGCATTTT	CASSLSFWQGSNQPQHF
once	NA	TRBV11-3	TRBJ1-1	TGTGCCAGCAGCTTACGACACGAGGGAGAAGCTTTCTTT	CASSLRHEGEAFF
NA	TRBD1	TRBV18	TRBJ2-3	TGTGCCAGCTCACAACAGGGGGGCACAGATACGCAGTATTTT	CASSQQGGTDTQYF
NA	NA	TRBV5-6	TRBJ2-7	TGTGCCAGCAGCCCCCAGGGAAGGGCTAACTACGAGCAGTACTTC	CASSPQGRANYEQYF
NA	TRBD2	TRBV5-4	TRBJ2-3	TGTGCCAGCAGCACCCTAGCGGAAACCACAGATACGCAGTATTTT	CASSTLAETTDTQYF
NA	TRBD2	TRBV6-5	TRBJ2-7	TGTGCCAGCAGTCTTGGACTAGTCGCCTACGAGCAGTACTTC	CASSLGLVAYEQYF
NA	NA	TRBV7-2	TRBJ1-1	TGTGCCAGCCGCCCGGGGAGGAACACTGAAGCTTTCTTT	CASRPGRNTEAFF
NA	NA	TRBV9	TRBJ1-3	TGTGCCAGCAGCGGTAGGAGGGCTGGGTACACCATATATTTT	CASSGRRAGYTIYF
NA	NA	TRBV19	TRBJ1-1	TGTGCCAGTAGTATGTGGCGGGGGACTGAAGCTTTCTTT	CASSMWRGTEAFF
NA	NA	TRBV5-1	TRBJ2-1	TGCGCCAGCAGCTTGACTACGAATGAGCAGTTCTTC	CASSLTTNEQFF
NA	TRBD1	TRBV5-5	TRBJ2-5	TGTGCCAGCAGCTATTCCCCCGGGACAGGCTACCAAGAGACCCAGTACTTC	CASSYSPGTGYQETQYF
NA	NA	TRBV7-2	TRBJ1-4	TGTGCCAGCAGCTTACAGGGAACTAATGAAAAACTGTTTTTT	CASSLQGTNEKLFF
NA	NA	TRBV12-5	TRBJ1-5	TGTGCTAGTGGTTCGCGGCAGCCCCAGCATTTT	CASGSRQPQHF
NA	TRBD2	TRBV19	TRBJ2-7	TGTGCCAGCAGACTGGCTGGGACTAATCTTATCTACGAGCAGTACTTC	CASRLAGTNLIYEQYF
NA	NA	TRBV19	TRBJ1-5	TGTGCCAGTAGTATTCTCCTCCAGGGAAGTCAGCCCCAGCATTTT	CASSILLQGSQPQHF
NA	NA	TRBV6-5	TRBJ1-4	TGTGCCAGCAGTCTCGTGGGGAGGGGGAATGAAAAACTGTTTTTT	CASSLVGRGNEKLFF
NA	TRBD1	TRBV18	TRBJ1-2	TGTGCCAGCTTACCGGGACAGGGGAACTATGGCTACACCTTC	CASLPGQGNYGYTF
NA	NA	TRBV7-2	TRBJ2-2	TGTGCCAGCAGCTTCGGACGGGAGAACACCGGGGAGCTGTTTTTT	CASSFGRENTGELFF
NA	NA	TRBV7-9	TRBJ1-1	TGTGCCAGCAGCTTAGGGATGCAGGAATTCCCTGAAGCTTTCTTT	CASSLGMQEFPEAFF
NA	NA	TRBV6-1	TRBJ1-1	TGTGCCAGCAGGAAGGGGGGGAGTACTGAAGCTTTCTTT	CASRKGGSTEAFF
few	TRBD2	TRBV6-1	TRBJ2-7	TGTGCCAGCAAGTTAGCGGGAGCGGGCTACGAGCAGTACTTC	CASKLAGAGYEQYF
NA	NA	TRBV5-6	TRBJ1-6	TGTGCCAGCAGCCGATTTCAGGGTCACTTGACGAATTCACCCCTCCACTTT	CASSRFQGHLTNSPLHF
few	NA	TRBV6-6	TRBJ1-4	TGTGCCAGCAGTGGCCAGCTCGGGGAAAAACTGTTTTTT	CASSGQLGEKLFF
NA	TRBD2	TRBV27	TRBJ2-2	TGTGCCAGCAGTTCCTCCCGGGGCGGGGGGGGCACCGGGGAGCTGTTTTTT	CASSSSRGGGGTGELFF
NA	TRBD1	TRBV28	TRBJ1-5	TGTGCCAGCTTACAGGGGTATAGCAATCAGCCCCAGCATTTT	CASLQGYSNQPQHF
few	TRBD2	TRBV30	TRBJ2-7	TGTGCCTGGATGGGTCGCGGGAGGGGTGAGCAGTACTTC	CAWMGRGRGEQYF
NA	NA	TRBV18	TRBJ2-7	TGTGCCAGCTCACCACGCGGGGACTTACTCTACGAGCAGTACTTC	CASSPRGDLLYEQYF
NA	NA	TRBV18	TRBJ1-1	TGTGCCAGCTCCCCCCTTACAGTTTTGATGAACACTGAAGCTTTCTTT	CASSPLTVLMNTEAFF
once	NA	TRBV19	TRBJ1-3	TGTGCCAGTAGTCCCCGGGACAACTCTGGAAACACCATATATTTT	CASSPRDNSGNTIYF
NA	NA	TRBV5-1	TRBJ2-1	TGCGCCAGCAGTCTGGAGGGAGCGGCCTGGGATGAGCAGTTCTTC	CASSLEGAAWDEQFF
NA	NA	TRBV28	TRBJ1-2	TGTGCCAGCAGTTTGAATAGTTTTGGCTACACCTTC	CASSLNSFGYTF
NA	TRBD2	TRBV15	TRBJ2-1	TGTGCCACCAGCAGAGGGGGGGGCAATGAGCAGTTCTTC	CATSRGGGNEQFF
NA	NA	TRBV19	TRBJ1-5	TGTGCCAGTAGTATCCAGGGAGGGTATGGGGAGCCCCAGCATTTT	CASSIQGGYGEPQHF
once	TRBD2	TRBV5-1	TRBJ2-5	TGCGCCAGCAGCTCGCCGACTAGCGGGCTACGATGGACCCAGTACTTC	CASSSPTSGLRWTQYF
NA	TRBD1	TRBV28	TRBJ2-1	TGTGCCACTGGGACAGGAGGTTCCTACAATGAGCAGTTCTTC	CATGTGGSYNEQFF
NA	TRBD1	TRBV28	TRBJ1-2	TGTGCCAGCAGTTTAGGCCTCGGGACAGGGCGGGGCTACACCTTC	CASSLGLGTGRGYTF
NA	TRBD2	TRBV5-8	TRBJ2-7	TGTGCCAGCAGCCCCCGGTGGGGGGGCGAGCAGTACTTC	CASSPRWGGEQYF
NA	TRBD1	TRBV5-1	TRBJ1-6	TGCGCCAGCAGCTCACAGGGGGCCAGGAATTCACCCCTCCACTTT	CASSSQGARNSPLHF